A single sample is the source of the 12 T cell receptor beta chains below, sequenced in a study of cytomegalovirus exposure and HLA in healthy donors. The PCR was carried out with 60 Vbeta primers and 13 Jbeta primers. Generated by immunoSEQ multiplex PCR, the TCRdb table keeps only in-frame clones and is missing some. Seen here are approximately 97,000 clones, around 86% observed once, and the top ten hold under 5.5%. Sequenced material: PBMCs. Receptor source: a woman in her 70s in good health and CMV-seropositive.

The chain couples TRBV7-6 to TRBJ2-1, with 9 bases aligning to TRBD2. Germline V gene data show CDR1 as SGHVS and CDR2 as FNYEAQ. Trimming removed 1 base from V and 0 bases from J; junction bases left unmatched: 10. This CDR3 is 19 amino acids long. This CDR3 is CASSLELAGGYSSYNEQFF. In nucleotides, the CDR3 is TGTGCCAGCAGCTTAGAACTAGCGGGCGGATATAGCTCCTACAATGAGCAGTTCTTC.

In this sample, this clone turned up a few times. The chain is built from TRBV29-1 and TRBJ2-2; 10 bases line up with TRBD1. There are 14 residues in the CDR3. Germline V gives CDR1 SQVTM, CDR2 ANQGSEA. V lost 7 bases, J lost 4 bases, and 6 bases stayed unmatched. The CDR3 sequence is CSASDRGLTGELFF. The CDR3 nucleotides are TGCAGCGCGTCAGACAGGGGGCTCACCGGGGAGCTGTTTTTT.

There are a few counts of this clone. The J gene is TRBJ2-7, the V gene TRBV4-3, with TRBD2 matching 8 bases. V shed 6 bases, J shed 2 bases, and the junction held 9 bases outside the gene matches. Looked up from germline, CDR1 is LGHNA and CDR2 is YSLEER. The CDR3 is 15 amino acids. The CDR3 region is CASSIESSGPYEQYF. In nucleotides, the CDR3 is TGCGCCAGCAGTATTGAGTCTAGCGGGCCCTACGAGCAGTACTTC.

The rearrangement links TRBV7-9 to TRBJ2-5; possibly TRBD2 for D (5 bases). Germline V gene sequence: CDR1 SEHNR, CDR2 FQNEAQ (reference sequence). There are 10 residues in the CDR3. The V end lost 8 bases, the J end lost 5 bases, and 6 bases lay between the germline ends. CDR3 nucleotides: TGTGCCAGCGGGAGTGAGACCCAGTACTTC. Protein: CASGSETQYF.

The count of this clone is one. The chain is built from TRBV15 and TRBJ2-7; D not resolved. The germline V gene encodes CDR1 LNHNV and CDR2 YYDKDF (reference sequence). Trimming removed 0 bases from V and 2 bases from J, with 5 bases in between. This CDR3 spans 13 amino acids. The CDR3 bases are TGTGCCACCAGCAGAGATGAGACCTACGAGCAGTACTTC. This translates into CATSRDETYEQYF.

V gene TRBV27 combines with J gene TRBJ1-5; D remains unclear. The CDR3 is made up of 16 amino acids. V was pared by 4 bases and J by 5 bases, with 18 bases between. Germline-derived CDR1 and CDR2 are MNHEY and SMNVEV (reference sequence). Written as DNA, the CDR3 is TGTGCCAGCAGTTCGACCACCCGCACGGGTTATCAGCCCCAGCATTTT. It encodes CASSSTTRTGYQPQHF.

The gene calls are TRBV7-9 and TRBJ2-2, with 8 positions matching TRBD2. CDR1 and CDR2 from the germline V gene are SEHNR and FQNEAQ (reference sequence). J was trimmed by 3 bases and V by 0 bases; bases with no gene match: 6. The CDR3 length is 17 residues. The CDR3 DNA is TGTGCCAGCAGCTTAGCCAGCGGGAGTTTGTACACCGGGGAGCTGTTTTTT. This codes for CASSLASGSLYTGELFF.

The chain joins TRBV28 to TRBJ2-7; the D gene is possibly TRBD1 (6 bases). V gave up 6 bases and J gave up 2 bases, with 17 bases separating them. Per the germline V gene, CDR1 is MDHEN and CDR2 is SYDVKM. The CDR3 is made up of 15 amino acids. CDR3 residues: CASSPKGGEAYEQYF. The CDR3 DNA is TGTGCCAGCAGCCCAAAAGGGGGAGAGGCCTACGAGCAGTACTTC.

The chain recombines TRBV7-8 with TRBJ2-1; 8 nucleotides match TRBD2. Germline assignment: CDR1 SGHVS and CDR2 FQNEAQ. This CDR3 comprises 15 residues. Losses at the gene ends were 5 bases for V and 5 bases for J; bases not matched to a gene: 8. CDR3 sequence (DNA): TGTGCCAGCAGCCCCCCGGGACTAGTCGACAATGAGCAGTTCTTC. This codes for CASSPPGLVDNEQFF.

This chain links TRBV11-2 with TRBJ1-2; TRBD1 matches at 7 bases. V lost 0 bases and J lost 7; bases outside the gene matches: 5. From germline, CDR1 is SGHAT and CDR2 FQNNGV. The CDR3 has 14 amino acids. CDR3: CASSLDLSGGGYTF. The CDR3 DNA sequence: TGTGCCAGCAGCTTAGATCTGTCAGGGGGTGGCTACACCTTC.

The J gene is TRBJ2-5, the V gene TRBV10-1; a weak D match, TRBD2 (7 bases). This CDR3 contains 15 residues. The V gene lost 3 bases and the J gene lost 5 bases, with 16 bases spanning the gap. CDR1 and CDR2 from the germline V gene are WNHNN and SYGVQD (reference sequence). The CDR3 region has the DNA TGCGCCAGCAGTGATTTAGGGGGTAGCGGGGAGACCCAGTACTTC. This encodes CASSDLGGSGETQYF.

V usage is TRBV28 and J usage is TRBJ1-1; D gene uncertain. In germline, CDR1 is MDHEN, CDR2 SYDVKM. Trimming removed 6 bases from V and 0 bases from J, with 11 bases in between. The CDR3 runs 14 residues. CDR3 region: CASSPDYLNTEAFF. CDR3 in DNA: TGTGCCAGCAGCCCGGACTATCTGAACACTGAAGCTTTCTTT. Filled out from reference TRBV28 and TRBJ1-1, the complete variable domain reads DVKVTQSSRYLVKRTGEKVFLECVQDMDHENMFWYRQDPGLGLRLIYFSYDVKMKEKGDIPEGYSVSREKKERFSLILESASTNQTSMYLCASSPDYLNTEAFFGQGTRLTVV.